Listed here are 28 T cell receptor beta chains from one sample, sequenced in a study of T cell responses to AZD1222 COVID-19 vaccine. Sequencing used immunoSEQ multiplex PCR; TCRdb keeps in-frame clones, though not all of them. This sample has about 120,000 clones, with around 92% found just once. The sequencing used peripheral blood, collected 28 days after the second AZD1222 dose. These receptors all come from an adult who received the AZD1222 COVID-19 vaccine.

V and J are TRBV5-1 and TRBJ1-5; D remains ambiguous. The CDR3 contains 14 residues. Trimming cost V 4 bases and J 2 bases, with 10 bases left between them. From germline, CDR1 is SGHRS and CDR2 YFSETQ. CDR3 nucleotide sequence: TGCGCCAGCAGCGTGGACGGTGGCAATCAGCCCCAGCATTTT. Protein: CASSVDGGNQPQHF.

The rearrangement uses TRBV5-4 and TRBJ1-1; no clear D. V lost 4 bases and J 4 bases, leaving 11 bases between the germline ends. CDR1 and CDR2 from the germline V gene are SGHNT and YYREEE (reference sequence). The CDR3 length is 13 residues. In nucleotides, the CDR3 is TGTGCCAGCAGCGGTCGGGGTGGCACTGAAGCTTTCTTT. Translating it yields CASSGRGGTEAFF.

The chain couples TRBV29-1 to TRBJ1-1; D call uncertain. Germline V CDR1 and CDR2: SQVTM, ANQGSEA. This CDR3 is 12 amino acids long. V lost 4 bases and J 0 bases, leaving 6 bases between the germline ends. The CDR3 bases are TGCAGCGTTGGGGTCATGAACACTGAAGCTTTCTTT. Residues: CSVGVMNTEAFF.

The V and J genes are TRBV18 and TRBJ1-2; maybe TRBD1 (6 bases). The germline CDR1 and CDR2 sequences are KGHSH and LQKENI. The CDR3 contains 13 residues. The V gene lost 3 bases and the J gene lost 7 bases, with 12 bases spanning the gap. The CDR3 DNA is TGTGCCAGCTCACCGGACGGGGGCTCTGGCTACACCTTC. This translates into CASSPDGGSGYTF. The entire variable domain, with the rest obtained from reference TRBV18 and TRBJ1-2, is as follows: NAGVMQNPRHLVRRRGQEARLRCSPMKGHSHVYWYRQLPEEGLKFMVYLQKENIIDESGMPKERFSAEFPKEGPSILRIQQVVRGDSAAYFCASSPDGGSGYTFGSGTRLTVV.

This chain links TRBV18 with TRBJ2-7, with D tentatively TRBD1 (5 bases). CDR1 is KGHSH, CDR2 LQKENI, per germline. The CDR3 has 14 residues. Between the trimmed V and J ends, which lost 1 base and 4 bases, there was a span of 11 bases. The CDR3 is CASSPQKGMYEQYF. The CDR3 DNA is TGTGCCAGCTCACCACAGAAGGGGATGTACGAGCAGTACTTC.

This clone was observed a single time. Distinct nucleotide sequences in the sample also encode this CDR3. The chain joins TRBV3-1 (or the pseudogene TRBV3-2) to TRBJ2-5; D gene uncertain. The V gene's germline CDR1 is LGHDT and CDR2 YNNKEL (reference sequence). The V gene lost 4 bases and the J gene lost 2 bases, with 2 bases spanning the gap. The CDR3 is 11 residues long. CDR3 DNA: TGTGCCAGCAGCCTTCAAGAGACCCAGTACTTC. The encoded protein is CASSLQETQYF.

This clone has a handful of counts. As DNA, the CDR3 is TGCGCCAGCAGCCAACGTCTCAGCACAGATACGCAGTATTTT. It specifies CASSQRLSTDTQYF. This chain uses TRBV4-1 with TRBJ2-3; D remains ambiguous. Germline loops: CDR1 MGHRA, CDR2 YSYEKL. Trimming shortened V by 2 bases and J by 0 bases, and 6 bases separated the two germline ends. This CDR3 is built from 14 residues.

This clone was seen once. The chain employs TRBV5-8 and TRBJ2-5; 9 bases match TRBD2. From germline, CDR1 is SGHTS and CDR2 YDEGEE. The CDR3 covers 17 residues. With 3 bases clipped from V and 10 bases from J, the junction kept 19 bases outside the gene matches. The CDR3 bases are TGTGCCAGCAGCTCCCCCAGGATGCGGGGGGGAGCCGGGGACCAGTACTTC. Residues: CASSSPRMRGGAGDQYF.

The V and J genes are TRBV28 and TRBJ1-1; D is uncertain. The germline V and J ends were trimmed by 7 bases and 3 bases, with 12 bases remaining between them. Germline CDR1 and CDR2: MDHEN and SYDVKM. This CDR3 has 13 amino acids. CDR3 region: CASTTELDTEAFF. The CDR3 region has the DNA TGTGCCAGCACCACAGAACTCGACACTGAAGCTTTCTTT.

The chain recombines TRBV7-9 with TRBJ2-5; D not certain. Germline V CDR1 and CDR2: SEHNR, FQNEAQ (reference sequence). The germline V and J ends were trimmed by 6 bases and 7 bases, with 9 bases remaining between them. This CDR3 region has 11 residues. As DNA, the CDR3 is TGTGCCAGCAGTCTTCAGGCGACCCAGTACTTC. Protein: CASSLQATQYF.

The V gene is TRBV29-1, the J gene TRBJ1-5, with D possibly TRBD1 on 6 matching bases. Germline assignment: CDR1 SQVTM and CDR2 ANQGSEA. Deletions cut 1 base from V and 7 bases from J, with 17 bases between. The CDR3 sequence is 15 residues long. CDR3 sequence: CSVEAGQGLGQPQHF. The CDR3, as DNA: TGCAGCGTTGAAGCGGGGCAGGGGCTTGGGCAGCCCCAGCATTTT.

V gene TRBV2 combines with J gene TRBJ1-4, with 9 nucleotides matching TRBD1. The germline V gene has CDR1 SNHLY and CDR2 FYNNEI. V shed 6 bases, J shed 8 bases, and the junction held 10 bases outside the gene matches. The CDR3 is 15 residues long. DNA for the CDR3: TGTGCCAGCAGCGCTAGGACAGGGGAGCGGGAAAAACTGTTTTTT. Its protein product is CASSARTGEREKLFF.

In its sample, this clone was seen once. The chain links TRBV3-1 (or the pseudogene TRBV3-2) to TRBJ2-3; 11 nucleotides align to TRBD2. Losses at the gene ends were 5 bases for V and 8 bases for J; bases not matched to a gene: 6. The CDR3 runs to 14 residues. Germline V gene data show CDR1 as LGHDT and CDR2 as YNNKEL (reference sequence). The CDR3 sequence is CASSSLSGGGTQYF. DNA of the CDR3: TGTGCCAGCAGCTCCCTTAGCGGGGGGGGTACGCAGTATTTT.

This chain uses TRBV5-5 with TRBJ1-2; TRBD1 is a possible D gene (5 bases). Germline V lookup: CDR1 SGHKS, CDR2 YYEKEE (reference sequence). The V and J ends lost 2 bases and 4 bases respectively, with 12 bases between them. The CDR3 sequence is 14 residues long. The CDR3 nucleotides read TGTGCCAGCAGCTTCCCCGGGGGGTCCTATGGCTACACCTTC. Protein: CASSFPGGSYGYTF.

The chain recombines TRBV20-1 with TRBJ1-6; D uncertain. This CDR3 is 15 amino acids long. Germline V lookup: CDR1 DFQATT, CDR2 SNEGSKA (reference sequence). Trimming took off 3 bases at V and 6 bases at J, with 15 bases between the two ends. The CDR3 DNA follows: TGCAGTGCTAGTTCGGACCGACAAATTAATTCACCCCTCCACTTT. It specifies CSASSDRQINSPLHF.

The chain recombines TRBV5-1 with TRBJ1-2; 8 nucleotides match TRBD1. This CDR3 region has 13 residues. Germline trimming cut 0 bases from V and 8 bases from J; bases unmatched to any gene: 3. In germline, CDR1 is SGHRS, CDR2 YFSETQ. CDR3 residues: CASSLETGVGYTF. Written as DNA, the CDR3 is TGCGCCAGCAGCTTGGAGACAGGGGTGGGCTACACCTTC.

The CDR3 protein is CASSLGGQGTNEQFF. The DNA for the CDR3 is TGCGCCAGCAGCTTGGGGGGACAGGGGACCAATGAGCAGTTCTTC. The chain uses TRBV5-1 and TRBJ2-1; TRBD1 matches 10 bases. Germline V CDR1 and CDR2: SGHRS, YFSETQ. CDR3 length: 15 residues. Unmatched junction bases numbered 3, after V lost 0 bases and J lost 6 bases.

The CDR3 DNA follows: TGTGCCAGTAGTATTCAGGTTACCGGGGAGCTGTTTTTT. Its translation: CASSIQVTGELFF. This rearrangement joins TRBV19 to TRBJ2-2; no clear D gene. Germline CDR1 and CDR2: LNHDA and SQIVND (reference sequence). The CDR3 runs to 13 residues. The V gene lost 3 bases and the J gene lost 5 bases, with 7 bases spanning the gap.

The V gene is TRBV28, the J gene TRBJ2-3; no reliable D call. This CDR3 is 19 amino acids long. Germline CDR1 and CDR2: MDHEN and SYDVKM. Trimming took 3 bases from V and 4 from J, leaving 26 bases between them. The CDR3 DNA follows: TGTGCCAGCAGTTTGTACACTCATTCCGACGGGCCCTTGCCAGATACGCAGTATTTT. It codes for CASSLYTHSDGPLPDTQYF.

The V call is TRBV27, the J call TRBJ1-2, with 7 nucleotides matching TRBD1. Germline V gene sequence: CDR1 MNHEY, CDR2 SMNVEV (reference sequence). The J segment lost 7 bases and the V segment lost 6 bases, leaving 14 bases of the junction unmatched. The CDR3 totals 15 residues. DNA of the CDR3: TGTGCCAGCAGCGAGGCGAGGGGGCCCTGGGGTGGCTACACCTTC. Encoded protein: CASSEARGPWGGYTF.

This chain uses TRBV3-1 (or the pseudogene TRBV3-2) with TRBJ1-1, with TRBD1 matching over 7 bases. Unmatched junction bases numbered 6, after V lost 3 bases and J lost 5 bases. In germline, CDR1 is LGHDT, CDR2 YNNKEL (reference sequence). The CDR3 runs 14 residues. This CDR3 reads CASSHHRGDTEAFF. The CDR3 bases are TGTGCCAGCAGCCATCACAGGGGTGATACTGAAGCTTTCTTT.

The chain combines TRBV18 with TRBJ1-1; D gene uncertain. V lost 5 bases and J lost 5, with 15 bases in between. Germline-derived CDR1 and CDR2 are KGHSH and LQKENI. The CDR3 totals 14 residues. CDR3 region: CASSGNNDGTEAFF. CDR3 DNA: TGTGCCAGCTCAGGGAACAATGATGGGACTGAAGCTTTCTTT.

In DNA form, the CDR3 reads TGTGCCAGCAGGGAGGGCGCGGATGGCTACACCTTC. It yields the protein CASREGADGYTF. The V gene is TRBV6-5, the J gene TRBJ1-2; D unclear. The CDR3 length is 12 residues. The germline V and J ends were trimmed by 6 bases and 6 bases, with 11 bases remaining between them. Looked up from germline, CDR1 is MNHEY and CDR2 is SVGAGI.

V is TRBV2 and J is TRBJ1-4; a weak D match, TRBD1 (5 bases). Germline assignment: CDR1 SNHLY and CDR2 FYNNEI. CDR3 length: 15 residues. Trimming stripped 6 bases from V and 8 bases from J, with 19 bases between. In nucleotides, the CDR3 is TGTGCCAGCAGCCGATCCGGGACGTCGGGAGAAAAACTGTTTTTT. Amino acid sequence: CASSRSGTSGEKLFF. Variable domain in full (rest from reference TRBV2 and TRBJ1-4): EPEVTQTPSHQVTQMGQEVILRCVPISNHLYFYWYRQILGQKVEFLVSFYNNEISEKSEIFDDQFSVERPDGSNFTLKIRSTKLEDSAMYFCASSRSGTSGEKLFFGSGTQLSVL.

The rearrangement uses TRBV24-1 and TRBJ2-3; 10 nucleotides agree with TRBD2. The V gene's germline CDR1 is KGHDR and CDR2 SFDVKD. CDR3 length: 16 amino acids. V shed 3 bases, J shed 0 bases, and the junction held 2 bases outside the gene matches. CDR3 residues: CATSDTSGTSTDTQYF. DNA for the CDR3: TGTGCCACCAGTGATACTAGCGGGACTAGCACAGATACGCAGTATTTT.

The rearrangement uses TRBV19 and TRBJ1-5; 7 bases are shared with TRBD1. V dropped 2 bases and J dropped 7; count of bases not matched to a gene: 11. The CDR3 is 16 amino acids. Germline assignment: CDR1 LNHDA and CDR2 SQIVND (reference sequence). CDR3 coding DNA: TGTGCCAGTAGTATATCTGGGACAGACACCTACCAGCCCCAGCATTTT. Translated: CASSISGTDTYQPQHF.

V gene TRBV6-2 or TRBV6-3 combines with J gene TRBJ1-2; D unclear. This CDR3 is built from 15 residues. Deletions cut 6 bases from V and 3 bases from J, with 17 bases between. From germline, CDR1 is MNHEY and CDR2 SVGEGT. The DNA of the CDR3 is TGTGCCAGCAGCGACCCCCTCGGGATTTACTATGGCTACACCTTC. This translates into CASSDPLGIYYGYTF.

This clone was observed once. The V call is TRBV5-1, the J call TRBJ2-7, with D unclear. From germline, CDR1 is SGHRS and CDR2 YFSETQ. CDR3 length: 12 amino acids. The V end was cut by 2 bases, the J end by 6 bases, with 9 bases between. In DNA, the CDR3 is TGCGCCAGCAGCTTATCAGGTCGCGAGCAGTACTTC. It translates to CASSLSGREQYF.